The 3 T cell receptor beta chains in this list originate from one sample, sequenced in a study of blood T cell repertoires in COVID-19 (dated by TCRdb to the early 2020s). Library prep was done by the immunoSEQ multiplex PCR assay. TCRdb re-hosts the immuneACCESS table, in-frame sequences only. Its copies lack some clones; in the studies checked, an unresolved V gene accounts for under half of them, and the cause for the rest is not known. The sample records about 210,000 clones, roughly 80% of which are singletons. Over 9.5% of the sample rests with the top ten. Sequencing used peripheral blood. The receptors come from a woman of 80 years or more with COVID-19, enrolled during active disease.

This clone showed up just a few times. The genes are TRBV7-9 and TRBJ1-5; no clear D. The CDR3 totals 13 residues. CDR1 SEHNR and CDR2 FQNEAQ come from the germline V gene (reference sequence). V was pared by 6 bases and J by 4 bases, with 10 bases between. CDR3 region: CASRRSVNQPQHF. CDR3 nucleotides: TGTGCCAGCAGACGCTCGGTTAATCAGCCCCAGCATTTT.

CDR3 DNA sequence: TGTGCCAGTCAAATCCCCGGAGCTGGAAACACCATATATTTT. Its translation is CASQIPGAGNTIYF. The rearrangement links TRBV19 to TRBJ1-3; D gene unclear. The CDR3 spans 14 residues. The germline V gene has CDR1 LNHDA and CDR2 SQIVND (reference sequence). Trimming cost V 8 bases and J 2 bases, with 13 bases left between them.

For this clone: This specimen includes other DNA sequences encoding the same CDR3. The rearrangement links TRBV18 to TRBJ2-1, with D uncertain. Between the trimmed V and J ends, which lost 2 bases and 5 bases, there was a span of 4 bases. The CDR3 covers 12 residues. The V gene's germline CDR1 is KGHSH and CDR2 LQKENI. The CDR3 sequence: CASSPRDNEQFF. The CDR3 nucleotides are TGTGCCAGCTCACCAAGAGACAATGAGCAGTTCTTC. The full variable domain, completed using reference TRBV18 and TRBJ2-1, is NAGVMQNPRHLVRRRGQEARLRCSPMKGHSHVYWYRQLPEEGLKFMVYLQKENIIDESGMPKERFSAEFPKEGPSILRIQQVVRGDSAAYFCASSPRDNEQFFGPGTRLTVL.